These T cell receptor beta chains were read from a single sample in a study of T cells in Graves' hyperthyroidism and ophthalmopathy. TCRdb re-derived calls from the multiplex PCR reads in MiXCR, one entry per CDR3 protein. In the table there are a few hundred thousand distinct CDR3 sequences, 46% of which are singletons. The material sequenced was peripheral blood or thyroid tissue (not recorded which). All receptors derive from a young woman with Graves' hyperthyroidism. CDR3s include the opening cysteine and the closing phenylalanine or tryptophan. D genes are given only for firm matches. Only part of the rows carry a size: once, few, many, or a class if the clone is expanded.

TRBV7-6	.	TRBJ1-1	TRBD1	CASSWPGGFSMTEAFF	TGTGCCAGCAGCTGGCCAGGGGGCTTCTCGATGACTGAAGCTTTCTTT
TRBV7-9	.	TRBJ2-1	TRBD2	CASSDSILAGAGEQFF	TGTGCCAGCAGTGACTCGATACTAGCGGGAGCGGGCGAGCAGTTCTTC
TRBV7-6	.	TRBJ2-1	.	CASSQGSGLGRNEQFF	TGTGCCAGCAGTCAGGGGAGCGGCCTGGGTCGGAATGAGCAGTTCTTC
TRBV2	many	TRBJ1-4	.	CASSELGRSKANEKLFF	TGTGCCAGCAGTGAACTTGGGCGGAGCAAGGCTAATGAAAAACTGTTTTTT
TRBV20-1	.	TRBJ2-7	.	CSASADLTYNEQYF	TGCAGTGCTAGTGCGGACCTAACCTACAATGAGCAGTACTTC
TRBV6-1	.	TRBJ2-3	.	CASSSGDDTQYF	TGTGCCAGCAGTTCCGGCGACGATACGCAGTATTTT
TRBV5-1	.	TRBJ1-2	.	CASSLRPGVNYGYTF	TGCGCCAGCAGCCTAAGGCCAGGGGTGAACTATGGCTACACCTTC
TRBV7-3	.	TRBJ2-2	TRBD1	CASSLQGVGAGELFF	TGTGCCAGCAGCTTACAGGGGGTCGGCGCTGGGGAGCTGTTTTTT
TRBV10-3	.	TRBJ1-5	.	CAISESLQHF	TGTGCCATCAGTGAGTCGCTCCAGCATTTT
TRBV7-2	.	TRBJ2-7	.	CASSSAHVEGEQYF	TGTGCCAGCAGCTCCGCTCATGTGGAGGGCGAGCAGTACTTC
TRBV29-1	few	TRBJ2-3	.	CSVGTSTDTQYF	TGCAGCGTTGGAACAAGCACAGATACGCAGTATTTT
TRBV27	.	TRBJ2-2	.	CASSPGAGTNTGELFF	TGTGCCAGCTCCCCGGGGGCAGGGACGAACACCGGGGAGCTGTTTTTT
TRBV10-3	.	TRBJ1-2	.	CAISESKGTYYGYTF	TGTGCCATCAGTGAGTCGAAGGGGACTTACTATGGCTACACCTTC
TRBV20-1	.	TRBJ1-1	.	CSARPGQDFGEGDTEAFF	TGCAGTGCTAGACCCGGTCAGGACTTTGGCGAAGGAGACACTGAAGCTTTCTTT
TRBV6-5	many	TRBJ1-5	.	CASSYAISQPQHF	TGTGCCAGCAGTTACGCGATTAGCCAGCCCCAGCATTTT
TRBV10-3	many	TRBJ1-1	.	CASQGNTEAFF	TGTGCCAGCCAGGGGAACACTGAAGCTTTCTTT
TRBV15	.	TRBJ1-2	TRBD1	CATSREAGGSYYGYTF	TGTGCCACCAGCCGAGAGGCAGGGGGCTCTTACTATGGCTACACCTTC